This T cell receptor beta chain was sequenced during a study of CD8 T cells in ankylosing spondylitis. Libraries for TCR beta were made by quantitative 5'-RACE with molecular barcodes. TCRdb itself ran the 5' RACE reads through MiXCR, one entry per CDR3 protein. The data hold about 240,000 distinct CDR3 sequences, with 7.5% to 9% observed a single time. CDR1 DFQATT and CDR2 SNEGSKA come from the germline V gene (reference sequence). Germline trimming cut 3 bases from V and 2 bases from J; bases unmatched to any gene: 2. The CDR3 runs 13 residues. This clonotype has a count of ten or more. The rearrangement joins TRBV20-1 to TRBJ2-3, with TRBD1 matching 7 bases. The sequence was collected from a male donor with ankylosing spondylitis or in good health (not recorded which). Sample: blood, either unsorted or a sorted T cell fraction (not recorded which). CDR3 residues: CSARTGNTDTQYF. The CDR3, as DNA: TGCAGTGCTAGGACAGGGAACACAGATACGCAGTATTTT.